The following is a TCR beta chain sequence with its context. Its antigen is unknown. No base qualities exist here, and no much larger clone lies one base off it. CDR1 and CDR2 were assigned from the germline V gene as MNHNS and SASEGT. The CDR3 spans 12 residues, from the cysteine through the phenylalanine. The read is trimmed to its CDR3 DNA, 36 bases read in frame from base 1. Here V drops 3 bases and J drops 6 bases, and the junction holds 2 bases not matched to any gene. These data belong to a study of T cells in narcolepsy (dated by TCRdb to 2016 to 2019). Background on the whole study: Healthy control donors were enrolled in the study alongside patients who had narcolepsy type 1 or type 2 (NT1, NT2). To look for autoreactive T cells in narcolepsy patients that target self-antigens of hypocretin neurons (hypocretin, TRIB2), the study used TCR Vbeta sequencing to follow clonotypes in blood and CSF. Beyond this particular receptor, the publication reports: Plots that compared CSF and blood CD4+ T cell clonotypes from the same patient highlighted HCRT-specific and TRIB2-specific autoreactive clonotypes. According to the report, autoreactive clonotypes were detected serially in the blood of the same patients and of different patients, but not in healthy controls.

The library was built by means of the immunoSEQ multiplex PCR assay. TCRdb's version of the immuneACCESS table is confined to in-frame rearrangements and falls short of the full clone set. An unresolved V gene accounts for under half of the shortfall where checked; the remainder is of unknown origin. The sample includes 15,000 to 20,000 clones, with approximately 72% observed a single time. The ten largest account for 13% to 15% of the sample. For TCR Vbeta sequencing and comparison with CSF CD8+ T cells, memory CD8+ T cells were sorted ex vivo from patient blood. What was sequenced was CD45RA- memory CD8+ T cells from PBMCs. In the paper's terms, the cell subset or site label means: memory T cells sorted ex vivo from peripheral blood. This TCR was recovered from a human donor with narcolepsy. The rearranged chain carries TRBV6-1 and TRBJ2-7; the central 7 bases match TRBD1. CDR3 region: CASSETGREQYF. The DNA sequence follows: TGTGCCAGCAGTGAGACAGGGCGCGAGCAGTACTTC.